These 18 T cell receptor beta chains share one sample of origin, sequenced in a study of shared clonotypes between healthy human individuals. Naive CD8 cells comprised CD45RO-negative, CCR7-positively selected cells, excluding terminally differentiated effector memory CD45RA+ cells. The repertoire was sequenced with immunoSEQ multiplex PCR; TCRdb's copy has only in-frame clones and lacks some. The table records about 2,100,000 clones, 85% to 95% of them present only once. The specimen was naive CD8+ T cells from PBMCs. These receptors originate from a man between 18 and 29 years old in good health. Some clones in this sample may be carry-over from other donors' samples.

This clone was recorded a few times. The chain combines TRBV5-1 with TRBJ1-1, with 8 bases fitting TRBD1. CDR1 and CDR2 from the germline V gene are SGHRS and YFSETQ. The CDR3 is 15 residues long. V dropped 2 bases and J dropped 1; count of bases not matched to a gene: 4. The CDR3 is CASSFRDRSNTEAFF. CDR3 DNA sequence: TGCGCCAGCAGCTTCAGGGACAGGTCGAACACTGAAGCTTTCTTT.

DNA for the CDR3: TGTGCCAGCAGTTTATCGTATTGGCAGGGGGTACACGAGCAGTACTTC. This encodes CASSLSYWQGVHEQYF. V gene TRBV27 combines with J gene TRBJ2-7; TRBD1 matches 7 bases. The CDR3 is made up of 16 amino acids. Per germline, CDR1 MNHEY and CDR2 SMNVEV (reference sequence). V lost 0 bases and J lost 5; bases outside the gene matches: 10.

The DNA of the CDR3 is TGCGCCAGCAGCTTTGGGACAGGGGGGTTCAATGAGCAGTTCTTC. Its protein is CASSFGTGGFNEQFF. The V call is TRBV5-1, the J call TRBJ2-1, with 11 bases fitting TRBD1. Trimming at V came to 2 bases and at J to 6 bases, leaving 4 bases not matched to a gene. CDR1 and CDR2 from the germline V gene are SGHRS and YFSETQ. The CDR3 covers 15 residues.

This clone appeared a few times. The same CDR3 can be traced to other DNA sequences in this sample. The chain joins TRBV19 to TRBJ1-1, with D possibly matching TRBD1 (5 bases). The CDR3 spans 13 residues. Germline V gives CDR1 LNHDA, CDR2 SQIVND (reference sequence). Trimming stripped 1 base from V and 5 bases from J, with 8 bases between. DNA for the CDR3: TGTGCCAGTAGTATAGGGGGCTGGACTGAAGCTTTCTTT. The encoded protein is CASSIGGWTEAFF.

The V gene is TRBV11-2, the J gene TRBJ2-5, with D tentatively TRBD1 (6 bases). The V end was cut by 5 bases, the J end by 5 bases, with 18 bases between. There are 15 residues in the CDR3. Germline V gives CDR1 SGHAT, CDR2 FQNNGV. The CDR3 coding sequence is TGTGCCAGCAGCCCAATATCAGGGGAAGATGAGACCCAGTACTTC. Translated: CASSPISGEDETQYF.

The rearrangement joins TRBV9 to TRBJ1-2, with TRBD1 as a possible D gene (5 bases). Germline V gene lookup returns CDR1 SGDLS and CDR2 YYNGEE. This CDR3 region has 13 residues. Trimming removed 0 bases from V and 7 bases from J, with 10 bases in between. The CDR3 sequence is CASSVAGTVGYTF. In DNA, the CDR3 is TGTGCCAGCAGCGTAGCTGGGACTGTTGGCTACACCTTC.

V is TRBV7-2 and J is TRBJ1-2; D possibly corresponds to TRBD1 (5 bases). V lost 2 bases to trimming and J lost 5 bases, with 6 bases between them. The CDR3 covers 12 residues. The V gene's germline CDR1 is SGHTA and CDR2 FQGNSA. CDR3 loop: CASSLKGYGYTF. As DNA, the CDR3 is TGTGCCAGCAGCTTAAAGGGGTATGGCTACACCTTC.

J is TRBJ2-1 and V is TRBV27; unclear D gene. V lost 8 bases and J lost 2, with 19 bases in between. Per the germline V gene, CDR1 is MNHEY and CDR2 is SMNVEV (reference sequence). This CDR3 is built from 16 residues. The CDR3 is CASSPFYGNTYNEQFF. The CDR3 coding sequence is TGTGCCAGCTCACCATTCTACGGAAACACCTACAATGAGCAGTTCTTC.

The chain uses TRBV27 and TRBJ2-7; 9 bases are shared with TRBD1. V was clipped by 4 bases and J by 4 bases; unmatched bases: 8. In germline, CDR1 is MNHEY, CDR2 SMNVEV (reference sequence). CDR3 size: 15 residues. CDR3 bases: TGTGCCAGCAGTTCCTGGACAGGGGCCCCGTACGAGCAGTACTTC. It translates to CASSSWTGAPYEQYF.

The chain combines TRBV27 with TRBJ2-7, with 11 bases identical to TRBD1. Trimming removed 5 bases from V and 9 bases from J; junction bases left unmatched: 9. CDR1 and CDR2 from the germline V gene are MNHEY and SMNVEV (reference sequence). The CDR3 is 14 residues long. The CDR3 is CASSPGTGGTGQYF. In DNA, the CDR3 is TGTGCCAGCAGTCCGGGGACAGGGGGAACGGGGCAGTACTTC.

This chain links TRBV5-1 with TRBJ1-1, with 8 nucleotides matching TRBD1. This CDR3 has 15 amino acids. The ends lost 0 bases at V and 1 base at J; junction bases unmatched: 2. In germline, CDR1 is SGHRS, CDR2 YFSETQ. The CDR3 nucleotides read TGCGCCAGCAGCTTGGACGGGACAGGGAACACTGAAGCTTTCTTT. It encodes CASSLDGTGNTEAFF.

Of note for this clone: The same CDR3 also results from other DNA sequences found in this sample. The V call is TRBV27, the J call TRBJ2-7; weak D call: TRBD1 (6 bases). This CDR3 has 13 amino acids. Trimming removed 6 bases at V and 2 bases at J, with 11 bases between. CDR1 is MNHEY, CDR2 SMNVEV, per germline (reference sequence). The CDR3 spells CASSLDSTYEQYF. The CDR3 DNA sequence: TGTGCCAGCAGCTTGGACAGTACCTACGAGCAGTACTTC.

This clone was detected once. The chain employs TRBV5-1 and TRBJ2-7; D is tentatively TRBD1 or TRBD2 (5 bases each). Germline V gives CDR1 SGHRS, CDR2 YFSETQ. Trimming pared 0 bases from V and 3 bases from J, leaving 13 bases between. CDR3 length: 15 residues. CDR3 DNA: TGCGCCAGCAGCTTGGGGTCGGGGACCCTCTACGAGCAGTACTTC. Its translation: CASSLGSGTLYEQYF.

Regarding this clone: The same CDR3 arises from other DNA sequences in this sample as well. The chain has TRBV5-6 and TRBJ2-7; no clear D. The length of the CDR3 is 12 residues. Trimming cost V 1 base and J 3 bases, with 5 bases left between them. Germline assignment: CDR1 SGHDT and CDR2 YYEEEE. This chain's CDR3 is CASSLSSYEQYF. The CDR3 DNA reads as TGTGCCAGCAGCTTGAGCAGCTACGAGCAGTACTTC. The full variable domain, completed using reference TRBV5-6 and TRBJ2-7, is DAGVTQSPTHLIKTRGQQVTLRCSPKSGHDTVSWYQQALGQGPQFIFQYYEEEERQRGNFPDRFSGHQFPNYSSELNVNALLLGDSALYLCASSLSSYEQYFGPGTRLTVT.

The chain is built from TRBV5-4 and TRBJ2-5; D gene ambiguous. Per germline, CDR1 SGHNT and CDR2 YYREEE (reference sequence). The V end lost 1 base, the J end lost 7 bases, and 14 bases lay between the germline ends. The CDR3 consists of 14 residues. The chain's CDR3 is CASSLNRAYGTQYF. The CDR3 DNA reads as TGTGCCAGCAGCTTGAACAGAGCTTATGGGACCCAGTACTTC.

The CDR3 DNA sequence: TGTGCCAGCAGTTTCCTGGGCCCTGAAGCTTTCTTT. Its translation is CASSFLGPEAFF. The chain combines TRBV28 with TRBJ1-1; D is undetermined. V was clipped by 3 bases and J by 6 bases, with 8 bases between them. Germline V gives CDR1 MDHEN, CDR2 SYDVKM. The CDR3 is 12 residues long.

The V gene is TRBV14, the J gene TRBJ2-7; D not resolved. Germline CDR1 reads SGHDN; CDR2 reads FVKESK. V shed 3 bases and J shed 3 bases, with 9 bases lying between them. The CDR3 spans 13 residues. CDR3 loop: CASSHPWGYEQYF. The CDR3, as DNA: TGTGCCAGCAGCCACCCATGGGGCTACGAGCAGTACTTC. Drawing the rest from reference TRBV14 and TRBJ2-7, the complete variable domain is EAGVTQFPSHSVIEKGQTVTLRCDPISGHDNLYWYRRVMGKEIKFLLHFVKESKQDESGMPNNRFLAERTGGTYSTLKVQPAELEDSGVYFCASSHPWGYEQYFGPGTRLTVT.

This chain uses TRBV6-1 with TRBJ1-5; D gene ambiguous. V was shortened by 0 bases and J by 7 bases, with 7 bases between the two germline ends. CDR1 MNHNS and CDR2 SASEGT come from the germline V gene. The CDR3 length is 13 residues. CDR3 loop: CASSEAMGQPQHF. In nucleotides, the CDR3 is TGTGCCAGCAGTGAAGCTATGGGGCAGCCCCAGCATTTT.